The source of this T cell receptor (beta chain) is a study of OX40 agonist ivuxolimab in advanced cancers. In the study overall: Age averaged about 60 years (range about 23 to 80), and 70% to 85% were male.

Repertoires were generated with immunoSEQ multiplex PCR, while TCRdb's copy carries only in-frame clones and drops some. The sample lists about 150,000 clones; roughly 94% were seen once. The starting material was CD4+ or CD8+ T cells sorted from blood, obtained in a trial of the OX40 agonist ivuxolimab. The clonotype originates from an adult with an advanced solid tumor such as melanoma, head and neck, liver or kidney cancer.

The CDR3 loop is CASSLYHGRGRGEKLFF. In nucleotides, the CDR3 is TGTGCCAGCAGCTTATATCACGGGAGGGGGCGAGGGGAAAAACTGTTTTTT. The chain carries TRBV11-2 and TRBJ1-4; 7 bases map to TRBD1. Per the germline V gene, CDR1 is SGHAT and CDR2 is FQNNGV. J lost 8 bases, V lost 2 bases, and 14 bases had no gene match. The CDR3 is 17 residues long.